This TCR beta chain was sequenced for a study of graft-versus-host responses after intestinal transplantation. For the study at large: Those transplanted obtained multivisceral, liver-intestinal, or isolated intestinal grafts. Study-wide results and limits: Peak levels of circulating GvH clones tracked with early post-transplant HvG declines. Recipient marrow held GvH clones, some first seen in ileum or blood.

With respect to this clone: What it recognizes is unknown.

Trimming stripped 5 bases from V and 4 bases from J, with 8 bases between. The germline gives CDR1 LNHNV, CDR2 YYDKDF (reference sequence). The CDR3 covers 12 residues. Here immunoSEQ multiplex PCR was the method, and the copy in TCRdb shows in-frame clones only, minus some. This sample has just under 65,000 clones, with more than 85% found just once. The rearrangement joins TRBV15 to TRBJ1-1; D unresolved. The TCR originated in a human donor who was the organ donor for an intestinal transplant. This specimen was unstimulated CD8+ T cells sorted from spleen or lymph node cells, taken before transplant. The CDR3 coding sequence is TGTGCCACCAGCTCCCGGAGCACTGAAGCTTTCTTT. Translation gives CATSSRSTEAFF.